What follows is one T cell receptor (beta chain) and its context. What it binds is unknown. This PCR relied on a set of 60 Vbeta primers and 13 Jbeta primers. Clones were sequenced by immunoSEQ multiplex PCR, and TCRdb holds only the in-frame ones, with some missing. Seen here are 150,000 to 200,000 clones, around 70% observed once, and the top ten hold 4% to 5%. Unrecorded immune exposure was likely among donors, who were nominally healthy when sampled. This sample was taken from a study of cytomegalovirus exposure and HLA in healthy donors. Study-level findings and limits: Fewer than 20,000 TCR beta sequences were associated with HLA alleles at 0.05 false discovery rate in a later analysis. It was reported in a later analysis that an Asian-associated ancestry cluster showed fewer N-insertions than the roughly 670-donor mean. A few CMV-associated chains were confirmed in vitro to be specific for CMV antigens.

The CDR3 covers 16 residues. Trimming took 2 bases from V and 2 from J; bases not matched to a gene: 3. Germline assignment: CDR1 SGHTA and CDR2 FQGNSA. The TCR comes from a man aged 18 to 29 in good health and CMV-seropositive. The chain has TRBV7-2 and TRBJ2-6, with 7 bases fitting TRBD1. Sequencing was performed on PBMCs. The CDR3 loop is CASSLKGAAGANVLTF. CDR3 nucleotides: TGTGCCAGCAGCTTAAAGGGGGCTGCTGGGGCCAACGTCCTGACTTTC.